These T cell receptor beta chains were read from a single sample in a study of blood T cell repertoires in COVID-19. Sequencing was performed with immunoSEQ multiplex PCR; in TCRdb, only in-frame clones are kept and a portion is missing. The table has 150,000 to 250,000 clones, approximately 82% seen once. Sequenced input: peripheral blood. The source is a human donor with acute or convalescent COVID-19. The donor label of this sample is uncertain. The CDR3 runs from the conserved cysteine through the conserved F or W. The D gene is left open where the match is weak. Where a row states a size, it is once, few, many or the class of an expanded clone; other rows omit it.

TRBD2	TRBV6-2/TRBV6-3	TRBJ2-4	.	TGTGCCAGCAGTTCCCGGACTAGTTTGAGATACATTCAGTACTTC	CASSSRTSLRYIQYF
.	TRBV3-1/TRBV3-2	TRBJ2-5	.	TGTGCCAGCAGCCAAGTGGTCGCGAAGGAGACCCAGTACTTC	CASSQVVAKETQYF
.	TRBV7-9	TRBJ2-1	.	TGTGCCAGCAGCTTAGGGACAAACAATGAGCAGTTCTTC	CASSLGTNNEQFF
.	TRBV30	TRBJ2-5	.	TGTGCCTGGCTTTCGAGCGGACAAGAGACCCAGTACTTC	CAWLSSGQETQYF
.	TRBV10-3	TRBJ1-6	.	TGTGCCATCAGGACTACGGGAGGGAGTAATTCACCCCTCCACTTT	CAIRTTGGSNSPLHF
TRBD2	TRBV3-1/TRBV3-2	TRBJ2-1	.	TGTGCCAGCAGCCAAGTTAGCGGGAGTAACAATGAGCAGTTCTTC	CASSQVSGSNNEQFF
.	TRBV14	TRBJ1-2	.	TGTGCCAGCAGCCGCCGCTCGTTGGGGGGGAACTATGGCTACACCTTC	CASSRRSLGGNYGYTF
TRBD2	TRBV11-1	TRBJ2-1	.	TGTGCCAGCAGCTCCACTAGCGGCTACAATGAGCAGTTCTTC	CASSSTSGYNEQFF
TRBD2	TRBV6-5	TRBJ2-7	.	TGTGCCAGCACCAATCCTAGCGGGAATGCCGAGCAGTACTTC	CASTNPSGNAEQYF
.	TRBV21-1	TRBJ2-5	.	TGTGCCACCAGGGGGCGGGAGAAGGAGACCCAGTACTTC	CATRGREKETQYF
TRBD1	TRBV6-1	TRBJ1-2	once	TGTGCCAGCAGTGACCCTCGAGGGGGCTACTATGGCTACACCTTC	CASSDPRGGYYGYTF
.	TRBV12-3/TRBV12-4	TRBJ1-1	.	TGTGCCAGCAGCCTCAGGGGAGCTTTCTTT	CASSLRGAFF
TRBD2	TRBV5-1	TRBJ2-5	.	TGCGCCAGCAGCTGGTCCAGCGGGAGGGAGAAGACCCAGTACTTC	CASSWSSGREKTQYF
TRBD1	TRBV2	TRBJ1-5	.	TGTGCCAGCACACAGGGGGATCAGCCCCAGCATTTT	CASTQGDQPQHF
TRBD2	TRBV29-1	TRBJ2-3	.	TGCAGCGTTGACGGGGGGGGAACAGATACGCAGTATTTT	CSVDGGGTDTQYF
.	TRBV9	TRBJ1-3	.	TGTGCCAGCAGCGTAGAGGAGAGGCCCAACACCATATATTTT	CASSVEERPNTIYF
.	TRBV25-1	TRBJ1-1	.	TGTGCCAGCAGGGGGGCCGCCAACACTGAAGCTTTCTTT	CASRGAANTEAFF
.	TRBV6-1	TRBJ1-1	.	TGTGCCAGCAGTGAAGGCCCAGGGATGAACACTGAAGCTTTCTTT	CASSEGPGMNTEAFF
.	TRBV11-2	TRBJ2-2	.	TGTGCCAGCAGCCTAGGACCTGCAGGGCACACCGGGGAGCTGTTTTTT	CASSLGPAGHTGELFF
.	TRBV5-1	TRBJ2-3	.	TGCGCCAGCAGCTCCGAGCGAGATACGCAGTATTTT	CASSSERDTQYF
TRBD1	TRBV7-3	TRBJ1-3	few	TGTGCCAGCAGCGTGGGACAGGGGGTAAACACCATATATTTT	CASSVGQGVNTIYF
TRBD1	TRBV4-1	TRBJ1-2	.	TGCGCCAGCAGCCCACTTGACAGGGAAGGGAAGAATGGCTACACCTTC	CASSPLDREGKNGYTF
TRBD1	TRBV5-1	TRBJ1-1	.	TGCGCCAGCAGCTTAACCGGGACAGGACATTCGGGGGCTTTCTTT	CASSLTGTGHSGAFF
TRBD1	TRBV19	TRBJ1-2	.	TGTGCCAGTAGTTCCCGACAGGGATCTAACTATGGCTACACCTTC	CASSSRQGSNYGYTF
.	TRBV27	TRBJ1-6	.	TGTGCCAGCAGTCCCTCGCGAGGCTCCTATACTTCACCCCTCCACTTT	CASSPSRGSYTSPLHF
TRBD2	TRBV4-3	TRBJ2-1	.	TGCGCCAGCAGCCAAGGCGTGTTAGCGGGGGCCAATGAGCAGTTCTTC	CASSQGVLAGANEQFF
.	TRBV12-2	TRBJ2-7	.	TGTGCAAGTCGCCCCACCCTAGCGGGAGTTCCCTACGAGCAGTACTTC	CASRPTLAGVPYEQYF
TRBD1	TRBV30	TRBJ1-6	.	TGTGCCTGGAGTGTAGGCAGGGGGCGCGTTAATTCACCCCTCCACTTT	CAWSVGRGRVNSPLHF
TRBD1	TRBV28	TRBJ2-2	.	TGTGCCAGCAGTGCTACCGGGACAGGGACCCCCGGGGAGCTGTTTTTT	CASSATGTGTPGELFF
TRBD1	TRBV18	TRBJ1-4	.	TGTGCCAGCTCACCTAGACAGGGAACAACTAATGAAAAACTGTTTTTT	CASSPRQGTTNEKLFF
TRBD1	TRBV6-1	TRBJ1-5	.	TGTGCCAGCAGTGAATCCTCAGGGACAGGCCTAGAGCCCCAGCATTTT	CASSESSGTGLEPQHF
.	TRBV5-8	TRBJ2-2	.	TGTGCCAGCAGCTTCCTCGTCCCGGGGGAGCTGTTTTTT	CASSFLVPGELFF
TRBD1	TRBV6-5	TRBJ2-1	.	TGTGCCAGCAGTCAGACAGGGGGGAATGAGCAGTTCTTC	CASSQTGGNEQFF
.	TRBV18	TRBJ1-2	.	TGTGCCAGCTCACCATCGGCGGGAGGTAACTATGGCTACACCTTC	CASSPSAGGNYGYTF
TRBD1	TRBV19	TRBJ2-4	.	TGTGCCAGTAGAACCGGGACAGGGGGATACATTCAGTACTTC	CASRTGTGGYIQYF
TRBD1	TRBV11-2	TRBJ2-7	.	TGTGCCAGCAGCCGCGACAGGGAGCGACACGAGCAGTACTTC	CASSRDRERHEQYF
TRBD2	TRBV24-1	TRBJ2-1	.	TGTGCCACCCCCCTCGTCCTAGCGGGAGGGCCACGGAATGAGCAGTTCTTC	CATPLVLAGGPRNEQFF